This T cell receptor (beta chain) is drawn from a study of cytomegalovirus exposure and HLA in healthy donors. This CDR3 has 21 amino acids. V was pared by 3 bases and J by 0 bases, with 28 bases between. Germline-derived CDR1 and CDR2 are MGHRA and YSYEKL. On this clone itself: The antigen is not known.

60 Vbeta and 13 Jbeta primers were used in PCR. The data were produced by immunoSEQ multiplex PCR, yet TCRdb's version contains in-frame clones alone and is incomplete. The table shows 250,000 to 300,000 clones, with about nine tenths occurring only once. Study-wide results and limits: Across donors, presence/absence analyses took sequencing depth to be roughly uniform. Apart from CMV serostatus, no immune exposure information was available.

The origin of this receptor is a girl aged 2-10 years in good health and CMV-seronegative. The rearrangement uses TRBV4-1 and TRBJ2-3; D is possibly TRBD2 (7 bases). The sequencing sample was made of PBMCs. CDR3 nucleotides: TGCGCCAGCAGCCAGGCCGGAGGGGGGGCTTTTTCTGCTGCTAGCACAGATACGCAGTATTTT. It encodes CASSQAGGGAFSAASTDTQYF.